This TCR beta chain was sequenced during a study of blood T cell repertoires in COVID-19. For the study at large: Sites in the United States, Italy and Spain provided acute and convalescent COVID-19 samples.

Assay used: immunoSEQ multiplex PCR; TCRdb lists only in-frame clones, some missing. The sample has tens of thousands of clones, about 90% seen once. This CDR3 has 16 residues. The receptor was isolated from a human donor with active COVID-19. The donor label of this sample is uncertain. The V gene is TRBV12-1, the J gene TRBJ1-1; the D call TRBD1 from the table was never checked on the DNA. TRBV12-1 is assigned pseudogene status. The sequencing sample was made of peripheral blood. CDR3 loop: CASSDSDRGMNTEAFF. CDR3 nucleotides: TGTGCCAGCAGCGATTCGGACAGGGGAATGAACACTGAAGCTTTCTTT.